This T cell receptor (beta chain) was profiled in a study of T cell changes during pregnancy in multiple sclerosis. Data came from immunoSEQ multiplex PCR; TCRdb stores just in-frame clones and leaves some out. The sample shows tens of thousands of clones, approximately 95% of them seen only once. The ends were cut back, 2 bases at V and 3 bases at J, with 7 bases in the middle. CDR3 size: 13 residues. CDR1 is SSHAT and CDR2 is FNYEAQ in the germline V gene (reference sequence). This TCR was recovered from a female donor in good health, enrolled as a control in a pregnancy study. V usage is TRBV7-7 and J usage is TRBJ1-1; D uncertain. The input for sequencing was peripheral blood, taken after pregnancy. Here the CDR3 reads CASSLSQDTEAFF. In nucleotides, the CDR3 is TGTGCCAGCAGCTTATCGCAGGACACTGAAGCTTTCTTT.